This record concerns one TCR beta chain sequence. What this receptor recognizes is not known. No clone much larger than this one lies a single base away; base qualities are absent. This sample was included in a study of high-grade serous ovarian cancer treatment subgroups (dated by TCRdb to the early 2020s). For the study in its entirety: A mean of around 15,000 reads and roughly 7,000 unique TCR beta rearrangements per sample was generated by sequencing. The study profiled TCR beta repertoires in high-grade serous ovarian cancer patients grouped by complete gross resection or neoadjuvant chemotherapy response under a laparoscopic triage algorithm. Of the roughly 30 patients in the cohort, around ten had no residual disease after primary surgery (R0), around ten were excellent NACT responders, and around ten were poor NACT responders. In total there were some 100 samples, since every patient provided one primary tumor sample and two metastatic tumor samples.

The 90 tumor samples underwent high-throughput TCR profiling using ImmunoSEQ. As for the authors' bioinformatics: To measure repertoire diversity, the metrics used were richness (unique productive sequences), clonality, evenness and relatedness, and the Bhattacharyya coefficient was used to assess similarity between samples. A sensitivity analysis excluded TCRs with fewer than two reads and gave consistent conclusions. Sourced from immuneACCESS, this table was stored by TCRdb with only in-frame sequences that have V and J called. A share of the clones is absent; for the studies checked, an unresolved V gene accounts for under half, and the remainder has no known explanation. V and J calls and clone size are copied from that table; D and trimming were computed from the DNA. A total of about 9,000 clones appear in this sample, approximately 79% of them only once. The ten top clones hold 10% of the sample.

Tumor samples were collected prior to definitive surgery or chemotherapy. The MD Anderson Biospecimen Extraction Resource handled genomic DNA extraction, while the MD Anderson Cancer Genomics Laboratory carried out the TCR sequencing. V was cut back by 10 bases and J by 4 bases, leaving a gap of 20 bases between them. The germline V gene (reference sequence) sets CDR1 to MNHNY and CDR2 to SVGAGI. The cysteine opens and the phenylalanine closes a CDR3 of 15 amino acids. Only the CDR3 part of the read is kept: 45 bases, read in frame from the first base. Here is what the overall study found, with its caveats: Because bulk tumor TCR sequencing provided no spatial information, insight into HGSC tumor complexity and diversity was limited. TCR clonal relatedness correlated positively with neoantigen level and, by trend, with copy number variation and mutation load from whole-genome sequencing. Tumors from the same patient had repertoire similarity ranging from about 0.1 to 0.85, while tumors from different patients showed almost no similarity. The TCR repertoire analyses centered on CDR3, and CDR1 and CDR2 were not analyzed.

The chain couples TRBV6-6 to TRBJ2-1; a weak D assignment points to TRBD1 (5 bases agree). This receptor was obtained from a human donor with high-grade serous ovarian cancer. Specimen: tumor tissue. CDR3 loop: CATSLATPGYNEQFF. The DNA sequence follows: TGTGCCACATCCCTGGCCACACCAGGGTACAATGAGCAGTTCTTC.